These T cell receptor beta chains were read from a single sample in a study of control samples from healthy donors and cancer patients. TCRdb's copy holds only in-frame clones and misses some; the assay was immunoSEQ multiplex PCR. This sample carries tens of thousands of clones, about 90% of them seen once, and the ten largest clones take roughly 2.4%. What was sequenced was PBMCs. These receptors all stem from a woman aged 45 to 65 with head and neck cancer. Both conserved end residues are part of each CDR3. The D gene is left open where the match is weak. The size field is filled for only some rows; it gives once, few, many or a size class.

TGCGCCAGCGCCAACCCCTCGATGCAGAACACCGGGGAGCTGTTTTTT	CASANPSMQNTGELFF	TRBV5-1	TRBJ2-2	NA	NA
TGCAGTGCTAGTGAGGGATGGAGCAATCAGCCCCAGCATTTT	CSASEGWSNQPQHF	TRBV20-1	TRBJ1-5	NA	NA
TGTGCCAGTGACAGGAACACTGAAGCTTTCTTT	CASDRNTEAFF	TRBV6-5	TRBJ1-1	NA	NA
TGTGCCAGCACCTCTTCCCGCTCAGCGGGGGGGAACAATGAGCAGTTCTTC	CASTSSRSAGGNNEQFF	TRBV7-2	TRBJ2-1	TRBD2	NA
TGTGCCAGCAGTAGGGAGGGGGCTGGGTCACCCCTCCACTTT	CASSREGAGSPLHF	TRBV2	TRBJ1-6	TRBD1	NA
TGTGCCACCAGGGGAAGGGGGACTAGGCTGAACACTGAAGCTTTCTTT	CATRGRGTRLNTEAFF	TRBV19	TRBJ1-1	NA	few
TGTGCCAGCTCACCAGGCATGTCGCCTTCACCCCTCCACTTT	CASSPGMSPSPLHF	TRBV18	TRBJ1-6	NA	NA
TGTGCCAGCAGCTTTAAGAGGGCCGAGCAGTACTTC	CASSFKRAEQYF	TRBV5-8	TRBJ2-7	NA	few
TGCGCCAGCAGCTTTACGACCGGGGCAGGGAACTATGGCTACACCTTC	CASSFTTGAGNYGYTF	TRBV5-1	TRBJ1-2	NA	once
TGTGCCAGCAGCAAAGTCGAAGGACAGGGTTGGGCCGCTGAAGCTTTCTTT	CASSKVEGQGWAAEAFF	TRBV21-1	TRBJ1-1	NA	few
TGTGCCAGCAGCTCCCAGGGGTGGGAGACCCAGTACTTC	CASSSQGWETQYF	TRBV7-2	TRBJ2-5	NA	once
TGTGCCAGTAGTACGAGCGGGTCTAATGAAAAACTGTTTTTT	CASSTSGSNEKLFF	TRBV19	TRBJ1-4	NA	NA
TGTGCCAGTAGTATCTCAGGTTCTAACTATGGCTACACCTTC	CASSISGSNYGYTF	TRBV19	TRBJ1-2	NA	few
TGCGCCAGCAGCCCAAGGACAGGCACAGATACGCAGTATTTT	CASSPRTGTDTQYF	TRBV5-1	TRBJ2-3	NA	NA
TGTGCCAGCAATGAGCTTGCGGGTCTCTCCGGGGGCTACACCTTC	CASNELAGLSGGYTF	TRBV5-6	TRBJ1-2	NA	NA
TGTGCCATCAGTGAGGGACAGGAGTTTAATTCACCCCTCCACTTT	CAISEGQEFNSPLHF	TRBV10-3	TRBJ1-6	TRBD1	NA
NA	CASSFGTGSPHF	TRBV5-5	TRBJ1-6	NA	NA
TGTGCCAGCAGCTCCGGGACTAGCGACTACAATGAGCAGTTCTTC	CASSSGTSDYNEQFF	TRBV7-3	TRBJ2-1	TRBD2	NA
TGTGCCAGTACCCAGGGCCCCTATGGCTACACCTTC	CASTQGPYGYTF	TRBV2	TRBJ1-2	NA	NA
TGTGCCAGCAGCAAAAGGGGGGCAGGGTCCCATCAGCCCCAGCATTTT	CASSKRGAGSHQPQHF	TRBV21-1	TRBJ1-5	NA	once
TGTGCCAGTTCAAACACCGGGGAGCTGTTTTTT	CASSNTGELFF	TRBV6-5	TRBJ2-2	NA	NA
TGTGCCGGATCCCGGGGGACAGGGTCTAGGGGATCACCCCTCCACTTT	CAGSRGTGSRGSPLHF	TRBV28	TRBJ1-6	TRBD1	NA
TGTGCCAGCAGCCAAAAGGGACAAAGGGACTATGGCTACACCTTC	CASSQKGQRDYGYTF	TRBV7-9	TRBJ1-2	NA	NA
TGTGCCAGCAGCTTGGCTGTGACAGCGAACACCGGGGAGCTGTTTTTT	CASSLAVTANTGELFF	TRBV5-4	TRBJ2-2	NA	NA